The sequence of this T cell receptor (beta chain) was determined in a study of neoadjuvant anti-PD-1 for oral cavity cancer. Study details: Before surgery, most patients got three to four biweekly 3 mg/kg nivolumab doses. Patients without progression received a fourth nivolumab dose around day 43, then surgical resection on days 50-56.

This clone showed up just a few times. Its target is unknown. From germline, CDR1 is SGHTA and CDR2 FQGNSA. Trimming left V 3 bases short and J 11 bases short, with 14 bases between. The CDR3 contains 14 residues. The time point is: after neoadjuvant nivolumab, at surgical resection. Tumor libraries mostly used about 4.8 ug genomic DNA, two replicates each. Only in-frame clones appear in the TCRdb table, and some are missing; sequencing was by immunoSEQ multiplex PCR. The sample holds some 10,000 clones, roughly 61% seen once. The study, taken as a whole, reports: Only three patients per response group were TCR-analyzed; validation needed.

This TCR came from a person aged 40 to 85 with oral cavity squamous cell carcinoma. The J gene is TRBJ1-6, the V gene TRBV7-2; tentatively, D is TRBD1 (6 bases). The source was tumor tissue, collected after nivolumab (anti-PD-1) treatment. The CDR3, as DNA: TGTGCCAGCAGCTTGGGGGTACAGGGAACACCCCTCCACTTT. Its protein product is CASSLGVQGTPLHF.